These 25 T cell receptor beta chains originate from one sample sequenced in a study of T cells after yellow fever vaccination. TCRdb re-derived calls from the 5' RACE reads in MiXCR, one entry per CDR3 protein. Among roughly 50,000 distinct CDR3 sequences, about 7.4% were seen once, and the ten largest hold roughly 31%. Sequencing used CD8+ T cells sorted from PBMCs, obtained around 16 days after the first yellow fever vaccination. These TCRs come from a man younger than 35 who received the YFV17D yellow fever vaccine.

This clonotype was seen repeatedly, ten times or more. CDR3 amino acids: CASSRSGGVVDTQYF. CDR3 DNA: TGTGCCAGCAGCCGAAGCGGGGGGGTTGTAGATACGCAGTATTTT. The genes are TRBV12-3 or TRBV12-4 and TRBJ2-3; 10 bases match TRBD2. Trimming took 6 bases from V and 5 from J; bases not matched to a gene: 8. There are 15 residues in the CDR3.

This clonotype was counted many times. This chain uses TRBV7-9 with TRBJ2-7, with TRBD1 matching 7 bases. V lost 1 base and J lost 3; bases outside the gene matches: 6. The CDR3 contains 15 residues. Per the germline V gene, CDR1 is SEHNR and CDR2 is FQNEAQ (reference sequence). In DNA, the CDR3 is TGTGCCAGCAGCTTAGGACAGGGTGGAATCTACGAGCAGTACGTC. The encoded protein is CASSLGQGGIYEQYV.

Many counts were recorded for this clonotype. CDR3 nucleotides: TGTGCCAGCAGCTCCCGTACAGATACGCAGTATTTT. Amino acid sequence: CASSSRTDTQYF. The chain has TRBV7-9 and TRBJ2-3, with unresolved D. V lost 4 bases and J 3 bases, leaving 5 bases between the germline ends. This CDR3 is built from 12 residues. Per the germline V gene, CDR1 is SEHNR and CDR2 is FQNEAQ (reference sequence).

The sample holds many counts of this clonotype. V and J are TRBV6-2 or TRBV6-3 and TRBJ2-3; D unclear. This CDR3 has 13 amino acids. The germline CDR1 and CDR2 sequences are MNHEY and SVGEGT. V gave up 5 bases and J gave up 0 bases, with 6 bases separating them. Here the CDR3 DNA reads TGTGCCAGCAGTCGCGTAAGCACAGATACGCAGTATTTT. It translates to CASSRVSTDTQYF.

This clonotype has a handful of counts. The CDR3 DNA follows: TGCGCCAGCAGAGGCACTGTAACCTACGAGCAGTACTTC. It encodes CASRGTVTYEQYF. The chain carries TRBV5-1 and TRBJ2-7; D ambiguous. V was clipped by 5 bases and J by 2 bases, with 11 bases between them. The length of the CDR3 is 13 residues. Germline V gives CDR1 SGHRS, CDR2 YFSETQ.

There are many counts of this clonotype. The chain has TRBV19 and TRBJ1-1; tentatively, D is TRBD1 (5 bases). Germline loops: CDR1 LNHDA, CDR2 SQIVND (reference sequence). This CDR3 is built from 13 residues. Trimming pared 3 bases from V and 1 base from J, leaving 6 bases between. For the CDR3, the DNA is TGTGCCAGTAGTATCGGGGGGAACACTGAAGCTTTCTTT. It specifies CASSIGGNTEAFF.

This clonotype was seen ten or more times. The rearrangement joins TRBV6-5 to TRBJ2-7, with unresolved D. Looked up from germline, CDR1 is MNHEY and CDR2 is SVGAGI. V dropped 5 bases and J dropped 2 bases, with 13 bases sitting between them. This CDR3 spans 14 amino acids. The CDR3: CASSPSDGAYEQYV. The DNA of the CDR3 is TGTGCCAGCAGTCCTTCCGACGGAGCCTACGAGCAGTACGTC.

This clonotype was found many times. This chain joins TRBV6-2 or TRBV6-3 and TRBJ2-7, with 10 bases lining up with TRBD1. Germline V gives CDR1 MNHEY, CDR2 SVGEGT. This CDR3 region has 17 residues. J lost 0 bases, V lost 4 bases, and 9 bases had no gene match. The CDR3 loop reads CASSLPGQGMSSYEQYV. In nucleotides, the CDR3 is TGTGCCAGCAGTTTGCCGGGACAGGGGATGAGCTCCTACGAGCAGTACGTC.

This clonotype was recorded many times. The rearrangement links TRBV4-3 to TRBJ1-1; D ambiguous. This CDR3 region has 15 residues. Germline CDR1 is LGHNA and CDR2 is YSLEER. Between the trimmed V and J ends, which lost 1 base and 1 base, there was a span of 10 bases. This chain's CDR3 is CASSQGSVTNTEAFF. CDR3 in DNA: TGCGCCAGCAGCCAAGGGTCAGTGACGAACACTGAAGCTTTCTTT.

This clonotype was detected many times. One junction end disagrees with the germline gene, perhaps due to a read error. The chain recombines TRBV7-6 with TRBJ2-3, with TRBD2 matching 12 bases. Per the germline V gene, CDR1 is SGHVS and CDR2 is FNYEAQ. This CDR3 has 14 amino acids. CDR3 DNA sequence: TGTGCCAGCAGCCTAGCGGGGGGGCATGATACGCAGTATTTT. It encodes CASSLAGGHDTQYF.

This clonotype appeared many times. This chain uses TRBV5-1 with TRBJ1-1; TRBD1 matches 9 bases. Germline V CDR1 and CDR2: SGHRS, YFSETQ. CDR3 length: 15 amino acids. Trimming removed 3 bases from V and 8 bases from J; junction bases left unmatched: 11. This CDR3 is CASSWRQGVRIEAFF. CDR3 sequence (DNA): TGCGCCAGCAGCTGGAGACAGGGGGTGAGAATAGAAGCTTTCTTT. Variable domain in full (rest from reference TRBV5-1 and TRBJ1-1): KAGVTQTPRYLIKTRGQQVTLSCSPISGHRSVSWYQQTPGQGLQFLFEYFSETQRNKGNFPGRFSGRQFSNSRSEMNVSTLELGDSALYLCASSWRQGVRIEAFFGQGTRLTVV.

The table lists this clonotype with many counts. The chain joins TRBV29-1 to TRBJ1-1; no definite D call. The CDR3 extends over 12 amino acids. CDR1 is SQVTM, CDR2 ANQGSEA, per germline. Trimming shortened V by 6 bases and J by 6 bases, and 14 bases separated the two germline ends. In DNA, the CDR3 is TGCAGCGTCATATCCTCAAGGGCTGAAGCTTTCTTT. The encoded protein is CSVISSRAEAFF.

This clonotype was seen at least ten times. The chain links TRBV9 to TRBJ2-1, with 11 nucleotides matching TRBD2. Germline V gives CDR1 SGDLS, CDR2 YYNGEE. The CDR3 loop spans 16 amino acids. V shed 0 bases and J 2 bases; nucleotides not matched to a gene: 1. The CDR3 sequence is CASSVALAGAYNEQFF. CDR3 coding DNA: TGTGCCAGCAGCGTAGCACTAGCGGGGGCCTACAATGAGCAGTTCTTC.

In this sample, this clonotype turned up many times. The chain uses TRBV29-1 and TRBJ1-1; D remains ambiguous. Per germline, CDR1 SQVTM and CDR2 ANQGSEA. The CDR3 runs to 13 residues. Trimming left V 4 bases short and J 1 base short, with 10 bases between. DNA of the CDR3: TGCAGCGTTGGCCCTACTACGAACACTGAAGCTTTCTTT. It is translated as CSVGPTTNTEAFF.

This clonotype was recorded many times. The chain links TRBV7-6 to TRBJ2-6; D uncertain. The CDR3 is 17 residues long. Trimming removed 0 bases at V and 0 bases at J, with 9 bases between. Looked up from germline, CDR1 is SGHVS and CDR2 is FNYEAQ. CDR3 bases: TGTGCCAGCAGCTTAGCCCGGAAAAACTCTGGGGCCAACGTCCTGACTTTC. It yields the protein CASSLARKNSGANVLTF.

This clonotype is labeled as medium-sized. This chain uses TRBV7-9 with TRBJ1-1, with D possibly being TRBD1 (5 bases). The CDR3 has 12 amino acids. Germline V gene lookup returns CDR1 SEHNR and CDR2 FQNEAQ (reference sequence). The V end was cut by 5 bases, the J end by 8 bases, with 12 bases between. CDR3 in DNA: TGTGCCAGCAGCCGGGGCCAGACCGAAGCTTTCTTT. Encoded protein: CASSRGQTEAFF.

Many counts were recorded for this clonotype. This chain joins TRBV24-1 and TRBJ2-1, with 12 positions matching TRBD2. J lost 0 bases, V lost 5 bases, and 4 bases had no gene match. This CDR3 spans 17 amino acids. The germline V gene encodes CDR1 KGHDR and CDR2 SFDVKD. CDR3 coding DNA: TGTGCCACCAGTGGGACTAGCGGGGCTTCCTCCTACAATGAGCAGTTCTTC. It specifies CATSGTSGASSYNEQFF.

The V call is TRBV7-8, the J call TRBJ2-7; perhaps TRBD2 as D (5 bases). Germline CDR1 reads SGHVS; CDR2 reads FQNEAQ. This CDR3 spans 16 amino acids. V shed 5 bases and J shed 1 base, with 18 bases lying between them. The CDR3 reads CASSLGGLPGSYEQYF. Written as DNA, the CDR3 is TGTGCCAGCAGCCTAGGTGGGCTGCCGGGATCCTACGAGCAGTACTTC.

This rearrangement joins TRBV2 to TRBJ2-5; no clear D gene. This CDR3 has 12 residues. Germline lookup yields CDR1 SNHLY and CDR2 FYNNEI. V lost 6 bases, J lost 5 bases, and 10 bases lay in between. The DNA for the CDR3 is TGTGCCAGCAGCCCCGCTGGGGAGACCCAGTACTTC. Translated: CASSPAGETQYF.

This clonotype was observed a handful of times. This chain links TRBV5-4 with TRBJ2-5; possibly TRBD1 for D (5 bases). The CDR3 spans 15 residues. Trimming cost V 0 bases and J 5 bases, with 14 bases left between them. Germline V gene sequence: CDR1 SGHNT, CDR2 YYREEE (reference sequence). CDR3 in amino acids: CASSLAYDSGETQYF. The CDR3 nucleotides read TGTGCCAGCAGCTTGGCCTACGACAGTGGGGAGACCCAGTACTTC. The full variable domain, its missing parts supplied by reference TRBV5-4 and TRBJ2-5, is ETGVTQSPTHLIKTRGQQVTLRCSSQSGHNTVSWYQQALGQGPQFIFQYYREEENGRGNFPPRFSGLQFPNYSSELNVNALELDDSALYLCASSLAYDSGETQYFGPGTRLLVL.

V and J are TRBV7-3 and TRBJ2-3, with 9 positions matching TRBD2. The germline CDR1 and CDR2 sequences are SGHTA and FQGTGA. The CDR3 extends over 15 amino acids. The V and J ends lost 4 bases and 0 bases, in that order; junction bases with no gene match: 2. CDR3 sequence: CASSWSGRSTDTQYF. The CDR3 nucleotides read TGTGCCAGCAGCTGGAGCGGGAGGAGCACAGATACGCAGTATTTT.

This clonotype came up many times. Here the CDR3 DNA reads TGTGCCAGCAGTTACGGCAGCTATGGCTACACCTTC. It specifies CASSYGSYGYTF. The chain links TRBV6-5 to TRBJ1-2; D unclear. Germline CDR1 and CDR2: MNHEY and SVGAGI. The V gene lost 2 bases and the J gene lost 4 bases, with 5 bases spanning the gap. The CDR3 consists of 12 residues.

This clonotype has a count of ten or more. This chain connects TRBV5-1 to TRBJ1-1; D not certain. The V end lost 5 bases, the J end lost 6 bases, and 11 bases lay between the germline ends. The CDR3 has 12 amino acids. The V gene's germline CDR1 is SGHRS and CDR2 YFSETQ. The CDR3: CASRIGTSEAFF. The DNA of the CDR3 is TGCGCCAGCAGGATTGGTACATCTGAAGCTTTCTTT.

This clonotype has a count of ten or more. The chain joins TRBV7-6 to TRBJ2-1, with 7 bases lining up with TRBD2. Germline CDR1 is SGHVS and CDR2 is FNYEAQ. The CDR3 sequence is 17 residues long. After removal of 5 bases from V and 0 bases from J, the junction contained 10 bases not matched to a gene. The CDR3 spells CASSQNHGGSSYNEQFF. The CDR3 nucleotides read TGTGCCAGCAGCCAAAACCACGGGGGGAGCTCCTACAATGAGCAGTTCTTC.

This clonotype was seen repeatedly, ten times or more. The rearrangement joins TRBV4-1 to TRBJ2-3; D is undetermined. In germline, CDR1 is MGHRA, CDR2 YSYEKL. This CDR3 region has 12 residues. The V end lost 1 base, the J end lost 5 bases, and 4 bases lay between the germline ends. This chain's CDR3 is CASSQARDTQYF. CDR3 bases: TGCGCCAGCAGCCAAGCGAGAGATACGCAGTATTTT.